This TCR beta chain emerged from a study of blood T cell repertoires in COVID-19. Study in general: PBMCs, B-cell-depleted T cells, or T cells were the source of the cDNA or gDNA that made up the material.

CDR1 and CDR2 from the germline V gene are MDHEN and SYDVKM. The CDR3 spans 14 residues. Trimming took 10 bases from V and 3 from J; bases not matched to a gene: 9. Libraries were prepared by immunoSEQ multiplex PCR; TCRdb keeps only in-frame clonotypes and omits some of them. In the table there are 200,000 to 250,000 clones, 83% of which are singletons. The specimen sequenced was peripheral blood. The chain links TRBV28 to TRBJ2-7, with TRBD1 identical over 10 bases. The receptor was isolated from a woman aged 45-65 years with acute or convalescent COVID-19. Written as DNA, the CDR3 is TGTGCCAACAGCGACCGGGACAGGGGCTACGAGCAGTACTTC. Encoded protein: CANSDRDRGYEQYF.